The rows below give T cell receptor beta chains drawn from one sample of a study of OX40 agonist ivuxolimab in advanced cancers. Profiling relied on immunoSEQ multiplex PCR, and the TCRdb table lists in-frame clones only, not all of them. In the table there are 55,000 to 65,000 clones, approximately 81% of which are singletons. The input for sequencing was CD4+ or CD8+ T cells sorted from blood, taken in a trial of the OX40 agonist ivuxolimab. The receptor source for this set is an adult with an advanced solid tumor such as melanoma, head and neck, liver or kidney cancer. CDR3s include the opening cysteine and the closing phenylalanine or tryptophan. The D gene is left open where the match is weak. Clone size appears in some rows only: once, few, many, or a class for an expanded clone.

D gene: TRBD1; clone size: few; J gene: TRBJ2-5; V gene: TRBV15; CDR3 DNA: TGTGCCACCAGCAGACCGACAGGGGACGAGACCCAGTACTTC; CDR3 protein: CATSRPTGDETQYF
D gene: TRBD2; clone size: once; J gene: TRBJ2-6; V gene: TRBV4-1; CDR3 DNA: TGCGCCAGCAGCCAGAGCCTAGCGGAACCTTTCTCTGGGGCCAACGTCCTGACTTTC; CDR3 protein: CASSQSLAEPFSGANVLTF
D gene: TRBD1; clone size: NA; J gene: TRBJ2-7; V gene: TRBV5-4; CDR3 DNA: TGTGCCAGCAGCCTAGGACAGGGGAACTACGAGCAGTACTTC; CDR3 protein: CASSLGQGNYEQYF
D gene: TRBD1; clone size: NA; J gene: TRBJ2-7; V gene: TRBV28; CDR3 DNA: TGTGCCAGCACACCGGGACAGGGGAACGGCGAGCAGTACTTC; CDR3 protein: CASTPGQGNGEQYF
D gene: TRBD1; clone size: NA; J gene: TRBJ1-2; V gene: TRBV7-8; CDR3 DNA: TGTGCCAGCAGCAGGGGACAGGGGCCCTCCTATGGCTACACCTTC; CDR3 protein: CASSRGQGPSYGYTF
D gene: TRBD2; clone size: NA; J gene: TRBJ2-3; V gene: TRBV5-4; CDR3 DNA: TGTGCCAGCAGCTTGGGACTAGCGGGGATGACAGATACGCAGTATTTT; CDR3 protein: CASSLGLAGMTDTQYF
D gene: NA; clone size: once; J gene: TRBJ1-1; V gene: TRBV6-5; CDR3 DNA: TGTGCCAGCAGTTACAGATCGAACACTGAAGCTTTCTTT; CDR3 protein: CASSYRSNTEAFF
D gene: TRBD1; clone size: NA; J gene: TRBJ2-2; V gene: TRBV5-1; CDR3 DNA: TGCGCCAGCAGCTCCGGGACAGCGAACACCGGGGAGCTGTTTTTT; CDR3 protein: CASSSGTANTGELFF
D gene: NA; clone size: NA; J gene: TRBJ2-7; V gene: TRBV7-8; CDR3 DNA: TGTGCCAGCAGCTCCGACACAAGTCTCTACGAGCAGTACTTC; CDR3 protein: CASSSDTSLYEQYF
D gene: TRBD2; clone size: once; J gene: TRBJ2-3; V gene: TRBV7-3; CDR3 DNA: TGTGCCAGCAGCTCCGGGACTAGCGACAGAGATACGCAGTATTTT; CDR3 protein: CASSSGTSDRDTQYF
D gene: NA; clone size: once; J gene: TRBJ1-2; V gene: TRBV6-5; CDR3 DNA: TGTGCCACCAAAATACCCCGGTCTGGCTACACCTTC; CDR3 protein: CATKIPRSGYTF
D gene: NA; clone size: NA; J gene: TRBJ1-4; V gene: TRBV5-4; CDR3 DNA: TGTGCCAGCAGCTTGGCCGCGGACCCGTCCTTGAATGAAAAACTGTTTTTT; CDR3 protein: CASSLAADPSLNEKLFF
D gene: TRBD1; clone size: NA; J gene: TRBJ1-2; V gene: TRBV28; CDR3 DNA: TGTGCCAGCAGCCAAACGGACAGGGCACCCTATGATGGCTACACCTTC; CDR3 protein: CASSQTDRAPYDGYTF
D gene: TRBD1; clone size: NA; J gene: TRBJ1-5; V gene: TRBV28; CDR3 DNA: TGTGCCAGCAGTTTGTCACAGGGGGCTGGTCAGCCCCAGCATTTT; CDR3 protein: CASSLSQGAGQPQHF
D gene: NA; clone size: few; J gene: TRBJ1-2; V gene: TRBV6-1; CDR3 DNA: TGTGCCAGGGGAAACGGGGAAGGAGATGGCTACACCTTC; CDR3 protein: CARGNGEGDGYTF
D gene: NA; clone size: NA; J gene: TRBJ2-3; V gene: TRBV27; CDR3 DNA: TGTGCCAGCAGTTTTAGGCGGGTTTTTTCTAGCACAGATACGCAGTATTTT; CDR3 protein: CASSFRRVFSSTDTQYF
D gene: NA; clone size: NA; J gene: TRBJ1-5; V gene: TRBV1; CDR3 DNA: TGCACCAGCAGCCAAGACGAGTGGCCGGGACAGGGGCGAAATCAGCCCCAGCATTTT; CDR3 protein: CTSSQDEWPGQGRNQPQHF
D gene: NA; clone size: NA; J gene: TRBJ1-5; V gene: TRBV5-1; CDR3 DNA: TGCGCCAGCAGCTTGGAAGGGAACTCCCAGCCCCAGCATTTT; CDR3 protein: CASSLEGNSQPQHF
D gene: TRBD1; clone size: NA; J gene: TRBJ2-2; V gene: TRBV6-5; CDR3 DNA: TGTGCCAGCAGTCACGGGGACAGGGGCATCGGGGAGCTGTTTTTT; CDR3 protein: CASSHGDRGIGELFF
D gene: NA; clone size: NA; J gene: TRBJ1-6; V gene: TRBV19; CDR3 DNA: TGTGCCAGCCGAGCAGGGCAGGGTTCACCCCTCCACTTT; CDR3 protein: CASRAGQGSPLHF
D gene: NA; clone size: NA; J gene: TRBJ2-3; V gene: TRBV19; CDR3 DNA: TGTGCCAGTAGTGTCACGCCCAGCACAGATACGCAGTATTTT; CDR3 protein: CASSVTPSTDTQYF
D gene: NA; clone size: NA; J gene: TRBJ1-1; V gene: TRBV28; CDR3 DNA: TGTGCCAGCAGTTTATTCGGGATTGAAGCTTTCTTT; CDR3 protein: CASSLFGIEAFF
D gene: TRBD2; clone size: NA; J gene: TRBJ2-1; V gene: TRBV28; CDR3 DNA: TGTGCCAGCAGTTTCCTAGCGGGGGATAGCTCCTACAATGAGCAGTTCTTC; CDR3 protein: CASSFLAGDSSYNEQFF
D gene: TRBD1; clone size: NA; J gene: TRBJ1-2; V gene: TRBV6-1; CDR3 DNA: TGTGCCAGCAGATTGACAGGGGATCATGGCTACACCTTC; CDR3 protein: CASRLTGDHGYTF
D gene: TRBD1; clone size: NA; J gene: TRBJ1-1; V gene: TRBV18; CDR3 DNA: TGTGCCAGCTCACCCCAGACAGGGGTGAACACTGAAGCTTTCTTT; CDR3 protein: CASSPQTGVNTEAFF
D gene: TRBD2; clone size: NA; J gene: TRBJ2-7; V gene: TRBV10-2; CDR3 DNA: TGCGCCAGCATCCAAGCGGGGGGGTACGGAGAGCAGTACTTC; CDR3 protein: CASIQAGGYGEQYF
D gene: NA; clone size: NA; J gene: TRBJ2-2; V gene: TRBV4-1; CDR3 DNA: TGCGCCAGCAGCCAAGTTCAAGCCGGGGGGCGAACCGGGGAGCTGTTTTTT; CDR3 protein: CASSQVQAGGRTGELFF
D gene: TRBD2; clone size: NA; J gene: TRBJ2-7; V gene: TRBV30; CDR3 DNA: TGTGCCTGGATTGCTAGCGGGAGGGCCGACGGAGGGCAGTACTTC; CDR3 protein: CAWIASGRADGGQYF
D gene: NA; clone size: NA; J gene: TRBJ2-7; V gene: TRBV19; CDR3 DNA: TGTGCCAGTAGTTTACAGGCCTCCTACGAGCAGTACTTC; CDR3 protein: CASSLQASYEQYF
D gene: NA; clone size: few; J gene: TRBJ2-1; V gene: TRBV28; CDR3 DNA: TGTGCCAGCAGTTCCTATCGGGAGACAGGGAGGCAGAGGGATTACAATGAGCAGTTCTTC; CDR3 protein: CASSSYRETGRQRDYNEQFF
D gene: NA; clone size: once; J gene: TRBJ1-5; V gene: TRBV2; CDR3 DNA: TGTGCCAGCACCCCGGGACTAGGCCAGCCCCAGCATTTT; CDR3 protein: CASTPGLGQPQHF
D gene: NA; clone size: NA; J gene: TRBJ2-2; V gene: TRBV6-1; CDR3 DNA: TGTGCCAGCAGTGTGATCGGGCCTCCTGGAGCTGGGGAGCTGTTTTTT; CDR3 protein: CASSVIGPPGAGELFF
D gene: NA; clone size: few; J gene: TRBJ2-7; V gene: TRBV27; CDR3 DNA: TGTGCCAGCAGTTTATACCCCGACAGGACCTACGAGCAGTACTTC; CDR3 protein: CASSLYPDRTYEQYF
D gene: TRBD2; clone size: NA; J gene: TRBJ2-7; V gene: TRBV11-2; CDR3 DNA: TGTGCCAGCAGCCCGCGACTAGCGGGAAAGGGCGAGCAGTACTTC; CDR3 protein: CASSPRLAGKGEQYF
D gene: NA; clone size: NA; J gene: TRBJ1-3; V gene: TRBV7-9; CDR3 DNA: TGTGCCAGCAGCGTGGGGATAGGAAACACCATATATTTT; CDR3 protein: CASSVGIGNTIYF
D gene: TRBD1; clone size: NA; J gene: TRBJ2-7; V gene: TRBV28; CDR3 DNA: TGTGCCAGCAGTTCCGATGACAGGGATCTACAGCAGTACTTC; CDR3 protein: CASSSDDRDLQQYF
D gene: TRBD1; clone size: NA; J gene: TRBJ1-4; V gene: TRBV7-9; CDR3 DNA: TGTGCCAGCAGCCGGGGGACAGGGGGAGAAAAACTGTTTTTT; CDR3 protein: CASSRGTGGEKLFF
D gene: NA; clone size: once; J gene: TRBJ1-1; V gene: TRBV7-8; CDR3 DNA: TGTGCCAGCAGCCCCATTACTTCGACAGTAAGAGAAGCTTTCTTT; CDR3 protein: CASSPITSTVREAFF
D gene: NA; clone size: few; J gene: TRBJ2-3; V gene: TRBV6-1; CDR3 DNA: TGTGCCAGCAGTGACTCTGCAGTCCGTGGTACGCAGTATTTT; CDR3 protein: CASSDSAVRGTQYF
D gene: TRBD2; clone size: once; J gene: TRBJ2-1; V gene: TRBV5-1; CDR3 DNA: TGCGCCAGCAGCAGCGCTCTAGCGGGAGGTTTCAATGAGCAGTTCTTC; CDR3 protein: CASSSALAGGFNEQFF
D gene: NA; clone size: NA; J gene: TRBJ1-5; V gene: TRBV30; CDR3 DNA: TGTGCCTGGAGTGTACTGGACGCCACAGGTATGCCCCAGCATTTT; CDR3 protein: CAWSVLDATGMPQHF
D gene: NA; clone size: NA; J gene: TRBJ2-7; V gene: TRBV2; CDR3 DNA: TGTGCCAGCAGTACCGCACCCAGCGAGCAGTACTTC; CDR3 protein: CASSTAPSEQYF
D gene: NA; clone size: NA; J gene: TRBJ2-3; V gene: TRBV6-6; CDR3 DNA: TGTGCCAGCAGCCCCCTGACCGGGAGCTACACAGATACGCAGTATTTT; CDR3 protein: CASSPLTGSYTDTQYF
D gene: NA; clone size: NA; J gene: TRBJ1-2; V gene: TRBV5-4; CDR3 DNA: TGTGCCAGCAGCTCAACCCAGCCAGGTGGCTACACCTTC; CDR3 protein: CASSSTQPGGYTF
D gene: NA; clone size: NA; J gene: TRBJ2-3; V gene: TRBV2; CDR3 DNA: TGTGCCAGCAGCTCACACCCAGGGTCAGATACGCAGTATTTT; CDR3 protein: CASSSHPGSDTQYF
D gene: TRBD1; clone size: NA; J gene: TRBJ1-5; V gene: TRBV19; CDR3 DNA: TGTGCCAGTAGTATGCCCGGGACAGGGGATTTGCCCCAGCATTTT; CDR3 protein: CASSMPGTGDLPQHF
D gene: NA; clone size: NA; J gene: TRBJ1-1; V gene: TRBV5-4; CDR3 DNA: TGTGCCAGCAGCTCCCCGGCCCTGGGCACTGAAGCTTTCTTT; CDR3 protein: CASSSPALGTEAFF
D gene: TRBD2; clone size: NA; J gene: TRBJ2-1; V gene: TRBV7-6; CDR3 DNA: TGTGCCAGCAGCCGCGCTGGGGTCGGGCTAGCGGGGGACAATGAGCAGTTCTTC; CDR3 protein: CASSRAGVGLAGDNEQFF